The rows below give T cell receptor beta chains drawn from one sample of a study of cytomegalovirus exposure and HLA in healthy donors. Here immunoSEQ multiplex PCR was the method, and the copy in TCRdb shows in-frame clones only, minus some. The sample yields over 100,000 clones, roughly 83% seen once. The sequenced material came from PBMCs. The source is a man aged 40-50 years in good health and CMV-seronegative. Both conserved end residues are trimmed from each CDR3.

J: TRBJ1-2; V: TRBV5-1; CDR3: ASSLEAGAPTPNYGYT
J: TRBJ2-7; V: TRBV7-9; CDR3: ASSLGGGANEQY
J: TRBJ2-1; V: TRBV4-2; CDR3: ASSRGGKDEQF
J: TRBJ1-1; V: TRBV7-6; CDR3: ASSPIYRTTEAF
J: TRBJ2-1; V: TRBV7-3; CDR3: ASSPWTGGRKEQF
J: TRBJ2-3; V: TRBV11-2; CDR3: ASSHDPRGDVEPDTQY
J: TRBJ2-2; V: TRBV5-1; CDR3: ASRALAGTGELF
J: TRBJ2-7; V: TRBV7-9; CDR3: SSSYILQGRFAYEQY
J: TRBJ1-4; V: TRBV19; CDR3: ASRPDRADEKLF
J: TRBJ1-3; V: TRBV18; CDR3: ASSPAGVAGNTIY
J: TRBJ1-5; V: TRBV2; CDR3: ASRSTGGGGNQPQH
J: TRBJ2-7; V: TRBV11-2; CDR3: ASSFLTSGGAYEQY
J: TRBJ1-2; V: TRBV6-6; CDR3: ASSPRTASYGYT
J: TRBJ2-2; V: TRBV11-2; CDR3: ASSSLFTGELF
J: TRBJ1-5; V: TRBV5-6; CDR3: ASSRNDRGSNQPQH
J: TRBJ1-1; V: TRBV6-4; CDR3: ASSEQWNTEAF
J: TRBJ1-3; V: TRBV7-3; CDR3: ASSLWGSGTGNLSGNTIY
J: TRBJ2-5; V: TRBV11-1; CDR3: ASRPEGGHQETQY
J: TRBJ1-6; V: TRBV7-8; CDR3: ASSLGSGESPLH
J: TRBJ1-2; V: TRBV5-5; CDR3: ASSLLVREGRDGYT
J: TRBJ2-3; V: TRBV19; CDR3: ASSIRARGLTDTQY
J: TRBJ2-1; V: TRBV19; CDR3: ASRARTSGGNEQF
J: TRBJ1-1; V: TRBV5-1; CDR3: ASSFMGGTEAF
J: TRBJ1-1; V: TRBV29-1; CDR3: SVGTGRDTEAF
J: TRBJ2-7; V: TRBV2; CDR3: ASRFGQGHEQY
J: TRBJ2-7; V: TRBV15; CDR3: ATSRADNHEQY
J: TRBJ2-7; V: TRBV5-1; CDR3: ASSFLGQRFSYEQY
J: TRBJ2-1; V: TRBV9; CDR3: ASSSSGGASNEQF
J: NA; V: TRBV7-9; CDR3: ASSLGTGPSYEQY
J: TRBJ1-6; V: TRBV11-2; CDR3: ASSLEAGSVVSPLH
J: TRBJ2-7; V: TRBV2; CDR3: ASSARNYEQY
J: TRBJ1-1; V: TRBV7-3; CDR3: ASSLGGGGNTEAF
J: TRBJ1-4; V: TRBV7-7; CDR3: ASSPDGGGGEKLF
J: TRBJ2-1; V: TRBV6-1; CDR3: ASKDRGNEQF
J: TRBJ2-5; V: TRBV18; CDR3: ASSPMDREETQY
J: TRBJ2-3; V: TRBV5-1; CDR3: ASSLGLVAASSTDTQY